The clone carrying this TCR beta chain was observed a few times. Antigen unknown. This entry belongs to a study of T cell repertoires in cytomegalovirus infection. In the study overall: Indications of both CMV infection and matching HLA type were provided by public TCR beta signatures. Broader study findings: Clonotype analysis showed dominance of the ex vivo response by HLA-C-restricted CMV-specific TCR beta clonotypes.

TCRdb ran MiXCR on the reads and lists one entry per CDR3 protein. The table shows around 530,000 distinct CDR3 sequences, with approximately 26% occurring only once. Germline CDR1 is SEHNR and CDR2 is FQNEAQ (reference sequence). The J segment lost 5 bases and the V segment lost 5 bases, leaving 9 bases of the junction unmatched. This CDR3 has 16 residues. This chain connects TRBV7-9 to TRBJ2-1, with 10 bases identical to TRBD2. The TCR sequence derives from a human donor in good health (CMV status not recorded). Some clones in this sample may be carry-over from other donors' samples. The source material was PBMCs. CDR3 bases: TGTGCCAGCAGCCCGTGGACTAGCGGAGCCCACAATGAGCAGTTCTTC. Its protein is CASSPWTSGAHNEQFF.